One and the same sample provided the 8 T cell receptor beta chains below, sequenced in a study of T cells after yellow fever vaccination. One entry per CDR3 protein, called by TCRdb with MiXCR from the 5' RACE reads. The table lists approximately 450,000 distinct CDR3 sequences, approximately 18% of them singletons, with roughly a sixth in the top ten. Sequenced here: PBMCs, sampled before the yellow fever booster vaccination. All receptors derive from a man younger than 35 who received the YFV17D yellow fever vaccine.

The sample holds many counts of this clonotype. This chain links TRBV5-6 with TRBJ2-1; 7 positions agree with TRBD1. Looked up from germline, CDR1 is SGHDT and CDR2 is YYEEEE. Trimming cost V 0 bases and J 9 bases; bases outside gene matches: 9. The CDR3 covers 15 residues. CDR3 sequence reads: CASSLDRGFIGEQFF. CDR3 coding DNA: TGTGCCAGCAGCTTGGACAGGGGCTTTATAGGTGAGCAGTTCTTC.

This clonotype appeared many times. The V and J genes are TRBV29-1 and TRBJ2-7, with 8 bases matching TRBD1. The J segment lost 3 bases and the V segment lost 7 bases, leaving 5 bases of the junction unmatched. CDR3 length equals 12 residues. Germline assignment: CDR1 SQVTM and CDR2 ANQGSEA. CDR3 sequence (DNA): TGCAGCGGTACTACAGGGGGCTACGAGCAGTACTTC. This sequence encodes CSGTTGGYEQYF.

The table lists this clonotype with a few counts. The chain links TRBV4-3 to TRBJ1-1, with D unclear. The CDR3 consists of 15 residues. Germline CDR1 and CDR2: LGHNA and YSLEER. V was clipped by 4 bases and J by 5 bases, with 17 bases between them. Here the CDR3 reads CASSPLHGLGTEAFF. The CDR3 bases are TGCGCCAGCAGCCCACTGCATGGGCTTGGTACTGAAGCTTTCTTT.

V is TRBV7-2 and J is TRBJ2-3; the D is unclear. CDR3 length equals 14 residues. V was trimmed by 8 bases and J by 0 bases, leaving 12 bases between them. Germline V CDR1 and CDR2: SGHTA, FQGNSA. The CDR3 here is CASLWAFSTDTQYF. Written as DNA, the CDR3 is TGTGCCAGCCTCTGGGCATTTAGCACAGATACGCAGTATTTT.

The chain joins TRBV2 to TRBJ2-5; D unclear. CDR1 and CDR2 (germline): SNHLY, FYNNEI. The CDR3 covers 12 residues. Trimming left V 4 bases short and J 4 bases short, with 7 bases between. In nucleotides, the CDR3 is TGTGCCAGCAGTGTTAGGAGAGAGACCCAGTACTTC. This encodes CASSVRRETQYF.

This clonotype appeared a few times. CDR3: CASSVDAGSISYEQYF. CDR3 bases: TGTGCCAGCAGCGTAGATGCGGGCTCAATCTCCTACGAGCAGTACTTC. The J gene is TRBJ2-7, the V gene TRBV9, with D perhaps TRBD2 (5 bases). The CDR3 contains 16 residues. Germline V lookup: CDR1 SGDLS, CDR2 YYNGEE. V lost 0 bases and J 0 bases, leaving 13 bases between the germline ends.

In this sample, this clonotype turned up a few times. The chain combines TRBV20-1 with TRBJ1-4; TRBD1 is a possible D gene (5 bases). This CDR3 contains 12 residues. Germline CDR1 DFQATT, CDR2 SNEGSKA (reference sequence). CDR3 sequence: CGAVRGGEKLFF. CDR3 DNA sequence: TGCGGGGCGGTTAGGGGAGGGGAAAAACTGTTTTTT.

A few counts support this clonotype. This chain connects TRBV29-1 to TRBJ1-1, with TRBD1 as a possible D gene (5 bases). In germline, CDR1 is SQVTM, CDR2 ANQGSEA. The CDR3 totals 12 residues. Trimming removed 7 bases from V and 5 bases from J, with 14 bases in between. The CDR3 nucleotides read TGCAGCGCAAACCCGGGGGGAACTGAAGCTTTCTTT. It yields the protein CSANPGGTEAFF. Full variable domain (rest looked up from reference TRBV29-1 and TRBJ1-1): SAVISQKPSRDICQRGTSLTIQCQVDSQVTMMFWYRQQPGQSLTLIATANQGSEATYESGFVIDKFPISRPNLTFSTLTVSNMSPEDSSIYLCSANPGGTEAFFGQGTRLTVV.